Listed below are T cell receptor beta chains from one sample, sequenced in a study of T cells after yellow fever vaccination. TCRdb processed the 5' RACE reads anew with MiXCR; each CDR3 protein has one entry. The sample shows about 550,000 distinct CDR3 sequences, over 15% of them seen only once. Here the sequenced sample was PBMCs, taken 15 days after the yellow fever booster vaccination. The receptors shown here come from a man between 25 and 39 years old who received the YFV17D yellow fever vaccine. Both conserved end residues are trimmed from each CDR3. D genes are given only for firm matches.

CDR3,J,D,V
AISEGLAGVSGANVLT,TRBJ2-6,TRBD2,TRBV10-3
ASSFAGQGTSGNTIY,TRBJ1-3,TRBD1,TRBV7-2
ATGDRMFRRGANVLT,TRBJ2-6,TRBD1,TRBV10-3
ASSTLDGISGNTIY,TRBJ1-3,-,TRBV19
ASSPGTSGGSSGANVLT,TRBJ2-6,TRBD2,TRBV12-3/TRBV12-4
SARTRQTQY,TRBJ2-3,-,TRBV20-1
SAVRGGNTYEQY,TRBJ2-7,TRBD2,TRBV20-1
AWNVLAGFYNEQF,TRBJ2-1,TRBD2,TRBV30
ASSLVRNTEAF,TRBJ1-1,-,TRBV7-2
ASKGLAGGGEQY,TRBJ2-7,TRBD2,TRBV28
SALGPRAGELF,TRBJ2-2,-,TRBV29-1
ASSPLWGRQETQY,TRBJ2-5,-,TRBV27
ASSPNRPPTGTQY,TRBJ2-3,-,TRBV7-2
ASMLEGGTDTQY,TRBJ2-3,-,TRBV25-1